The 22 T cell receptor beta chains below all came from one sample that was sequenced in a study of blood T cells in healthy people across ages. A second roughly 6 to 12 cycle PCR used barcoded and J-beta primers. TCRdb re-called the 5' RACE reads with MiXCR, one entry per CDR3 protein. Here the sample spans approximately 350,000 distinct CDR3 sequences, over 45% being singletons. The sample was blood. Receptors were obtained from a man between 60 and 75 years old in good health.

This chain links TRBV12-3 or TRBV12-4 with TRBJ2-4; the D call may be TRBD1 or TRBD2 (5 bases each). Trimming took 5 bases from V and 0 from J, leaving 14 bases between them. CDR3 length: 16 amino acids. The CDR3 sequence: CASSPGRALAKNIQYF. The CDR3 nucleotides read TGTGCCAGCAGTCCGGGACGTGCTCTAGCCAAAAACATTCAGTACTTC.

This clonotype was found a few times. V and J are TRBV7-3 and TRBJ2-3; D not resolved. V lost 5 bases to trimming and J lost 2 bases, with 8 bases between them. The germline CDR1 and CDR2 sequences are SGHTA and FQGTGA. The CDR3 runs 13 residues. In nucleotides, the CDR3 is TGTGCCAGCAGCGGAGCAGACACAGATACGCAGTATTTT. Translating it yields CASSGADTDTQYF. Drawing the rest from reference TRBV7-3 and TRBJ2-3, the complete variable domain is GAGVSQTPSNKVTEKGKYVELRCDPISGHTALYWYRQSLGQGPEFLIYFQGTGAADDSGLPNDRFFAVRPEGSVSTLKIQRTERGDSAVYLCASSGADTDTQYFGPGTRLTVL.

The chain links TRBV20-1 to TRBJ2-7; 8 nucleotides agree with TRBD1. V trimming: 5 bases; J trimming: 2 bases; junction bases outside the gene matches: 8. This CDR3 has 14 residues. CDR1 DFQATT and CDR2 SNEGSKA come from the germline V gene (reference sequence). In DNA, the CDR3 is TGCAGTGCTCGACCTGGACAGGGCGCCTACGAGCAGTACTTC. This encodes CSARPGQGAYEQYF.

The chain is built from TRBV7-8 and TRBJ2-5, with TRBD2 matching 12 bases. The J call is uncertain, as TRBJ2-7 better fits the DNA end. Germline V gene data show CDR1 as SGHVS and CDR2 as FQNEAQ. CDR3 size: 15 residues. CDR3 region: CASSERTSGIGEQYF. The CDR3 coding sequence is TGTGCCAGCAGCGAGCGGACTAGCGGGATAGGCGAGCAGTACTTC.

The CDR3 region has the DNA TGTGCCAGCACCACCGCGGGACTAGCATCCTCGAGGGGACAAGATACGCAGTATTTT. It yields the protein CASTTAGLASSRGQDTQYF. This rearrangement joins TRBV27 to TRBJ2-3; 9 nucleotides match TRBD2. Per germline, CDR1 MNHEY and CDR2 SMNVEV (reference sequence). Germline trimming cut 7 bases from V and 5 bases from J; bases unmatched to any gene: 22. CDR3 length equals 19 residues.

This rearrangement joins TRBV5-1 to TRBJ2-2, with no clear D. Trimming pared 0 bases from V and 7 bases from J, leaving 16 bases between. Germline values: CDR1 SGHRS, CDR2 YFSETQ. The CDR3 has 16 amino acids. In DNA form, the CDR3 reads TGCGCCAGCAGCTTGGCCCCGCCACCCGGAGACGGGGAGCTGTTTTTT. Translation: CASSLAPPPGDGELFF.

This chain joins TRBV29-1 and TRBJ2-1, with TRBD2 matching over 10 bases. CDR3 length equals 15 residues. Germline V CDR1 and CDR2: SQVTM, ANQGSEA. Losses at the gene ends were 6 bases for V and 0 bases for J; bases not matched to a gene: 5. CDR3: CSVTLAGGSYNEQFF. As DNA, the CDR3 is TGCAGCGTCACCTTAGCGGGGGGCTCCTACAATGAGCAGTTCTTC.

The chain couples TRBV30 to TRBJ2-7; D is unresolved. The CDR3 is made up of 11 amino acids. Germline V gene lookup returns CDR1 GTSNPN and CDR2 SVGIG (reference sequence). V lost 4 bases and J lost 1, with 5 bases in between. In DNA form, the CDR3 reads TGTGCCTGGACAGATTCCTACGAGCAGTACTTC. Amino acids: CAWTDSYEQYF.

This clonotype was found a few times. The CDR3 nucleotides read TGTGCCAGCAGCCCAACACTTCCCTACAATGAGCAGTTCTTC. Translated, it gives CASSPTLPYNEQFF. The chain uses TRBV12-3 or TRBV12-4 and TRBJ2-1; D uncertain. This CDR3 contains 14 residues. Trimming took 6 bases from V and 2 from J, leaving 11 bases between them.

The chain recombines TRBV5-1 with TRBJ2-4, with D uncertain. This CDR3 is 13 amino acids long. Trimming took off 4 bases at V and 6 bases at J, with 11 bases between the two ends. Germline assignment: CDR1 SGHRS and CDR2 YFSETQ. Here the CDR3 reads CASSPPTTNIQYF. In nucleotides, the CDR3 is TGCGCCAGCAGCCCCCCAACCACAAACATTCAGTACTTC. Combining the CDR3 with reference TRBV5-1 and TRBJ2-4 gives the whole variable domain KAGVTQTPRYLIKTRGQQVTLSCSPISGHRSVSWYQQTPGQGLQFLFEYFSETQRNKGNFPGRFSGRQFSNSRSEMNVSTLELGDSALYLCASSPPTTNIQYFGAGTRLSVL.

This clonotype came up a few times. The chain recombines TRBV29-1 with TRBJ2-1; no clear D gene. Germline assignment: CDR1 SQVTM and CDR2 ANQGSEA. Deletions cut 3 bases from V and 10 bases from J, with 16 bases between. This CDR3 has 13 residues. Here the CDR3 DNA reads TGCAGCGTTGACGGGTCTTCCGTCGGGGAGCAGTTCTTC. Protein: CSVDGSSVGEQFF.

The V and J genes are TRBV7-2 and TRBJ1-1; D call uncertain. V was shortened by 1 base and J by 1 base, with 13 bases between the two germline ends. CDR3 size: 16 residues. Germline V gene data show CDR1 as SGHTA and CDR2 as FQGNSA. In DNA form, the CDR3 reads TGTGCCAGCAGCTTAGGGTCAGCCCCTCGGAACACTGAAGCTTTCTTT. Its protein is CASSLGSAPRNTEAFF.

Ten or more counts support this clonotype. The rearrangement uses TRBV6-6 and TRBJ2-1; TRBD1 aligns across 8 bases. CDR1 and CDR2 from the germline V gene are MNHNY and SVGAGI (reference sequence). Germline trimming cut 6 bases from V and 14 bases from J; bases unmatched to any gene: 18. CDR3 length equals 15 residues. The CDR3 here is CASSLPTGTGTGEFF. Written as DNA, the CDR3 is TGTGCCAGCAGCCTCCCTACCGGGACAGGCACGGGGGAGTTCTTC.

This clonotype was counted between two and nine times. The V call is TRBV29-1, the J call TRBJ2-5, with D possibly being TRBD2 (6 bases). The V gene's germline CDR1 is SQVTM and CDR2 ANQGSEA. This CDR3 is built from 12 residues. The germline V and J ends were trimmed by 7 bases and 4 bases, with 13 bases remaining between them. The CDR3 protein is CSAGVSIETQYF. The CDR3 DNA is TGCAGCGCGGGGGTATCAATAGAGACCCAGTACTTC.

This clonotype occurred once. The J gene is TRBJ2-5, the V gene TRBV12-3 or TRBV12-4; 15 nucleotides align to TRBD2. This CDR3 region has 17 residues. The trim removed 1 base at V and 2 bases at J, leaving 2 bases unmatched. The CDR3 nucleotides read TGTGCCAGCAGTTTAGGGACTAGCGGGGGGGCACAAGAGACCCAGTACTTC. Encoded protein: CASSLGTSGGAQETQYF.

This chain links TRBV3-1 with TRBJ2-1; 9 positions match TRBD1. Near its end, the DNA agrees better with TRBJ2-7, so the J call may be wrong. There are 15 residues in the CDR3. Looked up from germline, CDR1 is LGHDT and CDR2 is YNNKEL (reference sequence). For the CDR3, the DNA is TGTGCCAGCAGTTCCGCCGGGACAGGGAAACCCGAGCAGTACTTC. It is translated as CASSSAGTGKPEQYF.

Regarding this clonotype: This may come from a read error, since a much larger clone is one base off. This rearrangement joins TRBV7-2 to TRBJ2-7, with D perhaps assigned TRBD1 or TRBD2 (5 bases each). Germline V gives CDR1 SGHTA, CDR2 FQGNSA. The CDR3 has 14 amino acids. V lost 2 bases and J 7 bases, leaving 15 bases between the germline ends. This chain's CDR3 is CASSLPGPLNEQYF. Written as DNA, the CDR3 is TGTGCCAGCAGCTTACCGGGACCCCTCAATGAGCAGTACTTC.

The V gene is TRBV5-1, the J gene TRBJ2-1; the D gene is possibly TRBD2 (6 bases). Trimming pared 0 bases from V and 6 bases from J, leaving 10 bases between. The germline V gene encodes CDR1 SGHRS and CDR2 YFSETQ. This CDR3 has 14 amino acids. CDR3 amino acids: CASSLATRSNEQFF. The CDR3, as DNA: TGCGCCAGCAGCTTGGCGACTAGATCCAATGAGCAGTTCTTC.

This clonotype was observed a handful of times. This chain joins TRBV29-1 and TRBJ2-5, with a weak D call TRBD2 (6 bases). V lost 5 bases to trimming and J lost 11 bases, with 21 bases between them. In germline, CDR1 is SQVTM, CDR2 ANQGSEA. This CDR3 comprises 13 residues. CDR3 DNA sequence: TGCAGCGTTCCCGAGACTAGTTTACATGAGCAGTACTTC. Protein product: CSVPETSLHEQYF.

The CDR3 region is CASSQTSGSGNEQFF. CDR3 nucleotides: TGTGCCAGCAGTCAGACTAGCGGGAGTGGCAATGAGCAGTTCTTC. The V and J genes are TRBV2 and TRBJ2-1, with 12 bases that match TRBD2. CDR1 and CDR2 (germline): SNHLY, FYNNEI. The CDR3 has 15 residues. V was pared by 5 bases and J by 6 bases, with 5 bases of the junction left unmatched.

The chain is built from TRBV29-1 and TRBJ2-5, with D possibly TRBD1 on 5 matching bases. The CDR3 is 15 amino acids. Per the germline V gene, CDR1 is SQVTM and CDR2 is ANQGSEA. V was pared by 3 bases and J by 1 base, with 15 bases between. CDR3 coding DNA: TGCAGCGTTGATCACAGGCGTGGGTTCCAAGAGACCCAGTACTTC. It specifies CSVDHRRGFQETQYF.

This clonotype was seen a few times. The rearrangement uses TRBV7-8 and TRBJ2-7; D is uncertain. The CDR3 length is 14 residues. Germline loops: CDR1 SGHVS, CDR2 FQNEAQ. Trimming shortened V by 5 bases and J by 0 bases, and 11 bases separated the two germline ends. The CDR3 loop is CASSRLTRSYEQYF. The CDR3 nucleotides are TGTGCCAGCAGCCGCCTGACCCGCTCCTACGAGCAGTACTTC.